This entry concerns a single TCR beta chain. The sample originates from a study of shared clonotypes between healthy human individuals. Naive CD8 cells, CD45RO-negative and positively selected for CCR7, excluded terminally differentiated effector memory CD45RA+ cells. The repertoire was sequenced with immunoSEQ multiplex PCR; TCRdb's copy has only in-frame clones and lacks some. Among under 850,000 clones listed, nearly 95% were seen once. V lost 4 bases to trimming and J lost 6 bases, with 12 bases between them. There are 14 residues in the CDR3. Germline V gives CDR1 SEHNR, CDR2 FQNEAQ (reference sequence).

The sequencing input was naive CD8+ T cells sorted from blood. V gene TRBV7-9 combines with J gene TRBJ2-2; either TRBD1 or TRBD2 may fit D (5 bases each). The TCR originated in a young man in good health. CDR3: CASSSSRDAGELFF. The DNA of the CDR3 is TGTGCCAGCAGCTCGAGCCGGGACGCCGGGGAGCTGTTTTTT.